Listed here are 16 T cell receptor beta chains from one sample, sequenced in a study of T-cell memory formation after mild COVID-19. TCRdb reanalysed the 5' RACE reads using MiXCR and keeps one entry per CDR3 protein. The sample consists of approximately 260,000 distinct CDR3 sequences, roughly a sixth of them appearing once. The sequenced sample consisted of PBMCs or a T cell subset sorted from them (not recorded which). The origin of the receptors is a man aged 18 to 30 who had mild COVID-19 (a few samples of this study predate the infection). Cell type and time point are not known.

This clonotype was seen only a few times. The chain combines TRBV7-2 with TRBJ2-7; D perhaps matches TRBD1 (6 bases). The ends were cut back, 6 bases at V and 5 bases at J, with 8 bases in the middle. This CDR3 is built from 11 residues. CDR1 and CDR2 from the germline V gene are SGHTA and FQGNSA. The CDR3 here is CASSSGDEQYF. In DNA, the CDR3 is TGTGCCAGCAGTTCAGGGGACGAGCAGTACTTC.

This clonotype was detected only a few times. This chain joins TRBV10-3 and TRBJ2-2, with 10 bases matching TRBD2. Germline CDR1 reads ENHRY; CDR2 reads SYGVKD. This CDR3 has 16 residues. Trimming took 4 bases from V and 4 from J; bases not matched to a gene: 6. The CDR3 DNA sequence: TGTGCCATCAGTGTAGACACTAGCGGGGTCACCGGGGAGCTGTTTTTT. As protein: CAISVDTSGVTGELFF.

This clonotype was detected many times. This CDR3 reads CSANSYEQYV. The CDR3 DNA is TGCAGTGCTAACTCCTACGAGCAGTACGTC. This chain connects TRBV20-1 to TRBJ2-7; D uncertain. The CDR3 length is 10 residues. CDR1 DFQATT and CDR2 SNEGSKA come from the germline V gene (reference sequence). V was trimmed by 4 bases and J by 0 bases, leaving 1 base between them.

This sequence joins TRBV4-1 and TRBJ1-3; D possibly corresponds to TRBD1 (6 bases). Trimming pared 3 bases from V and 2 bases from J, leaving 17 bases between. Germline V CDR1 and CDR2: MGHRA, YSYEKL. The CDR3 has 17 residues. The chain's CDR3 is CASSHGPVAGAGNTIYF. The CDR3 DNA sequence: TGCGCCAGCAGCCACGGTCCTGTCGCAGGGGCTGGAAACACCATATATTTT.

The V gene is TRBV4-2, the J gene TRBJ2-4; maybe TRBD2 (6 bases). CDR3 length equals 13 residues. Trimming shortened V by 8 bases and J by 6 bases, and 14 bases separated the two germline ends. Germline V gene lookup returns CDR1 LGHNA and CDR2 YNFKEQ. CDR3 in amino acids: CASGTGGGNIQYF. DNA of the CDR3: TGTGCCAGCGGGACTGGGGGTGGAAACATTCAGTACTTC.

CDR3 residues: CASQQGSQETQYF. DNA of the CDR3: TGTGCCAGCCAGCAGGGCTCACAAGAGACCCAGTACTTC. V and J are TRBV19 and TRBJ2-5, with D tentatively TRBD1 (5 bases). CDR1 and CDR2 (germline): LNHDA, SQIVND (reference sequence). V was clipped by 9 bases and J by 2 bases, with 13 bases between them. CDR3 length equals 13 residues.

The genes are TRBV6-4 and TRBJ2-3; weak D call: TRBD1 (5 bases). Trimming cost V 3 bases and J 5 bases, with 12 bases left between them. The CDR3 is made up of 14 amino acids. The germline CDR1 and CDR2 sequences are MRHNA and SNTAGT. As DNA, the CDR3 is TGTGCCAGCAGTGAAGCAGGGTGGAGAGATACGCAGTATTTT. This encodes CASSEAGWRDTQYF.

This clonotype was detected a few times. V and J are TRBV14 and TRBJ1-6; the match to TRBD1 covers 10 bases. The junction had 6 bases not matched to a gene; V was cut back by 5 bases and J by 8 bases. This CDR3 has 15 residues. Germline CDR1 reads SGHDN; CDR2 reads FVKESK. CDR3 DNA: TGTGCCAGCAGCGACTGGACAGGGGGGGATTCACCCCTCCACTTT. This encodes CASSDWTGGDSPLHF.

In regard to this clonotype: Sequence at one end of the junction differs from germline and may be a read error. The V gene is TRBV7-2, the J gene TRBJ1-1, with 7 bases that match TRBD1. The CDR3 contains 13 residues. Germline-derived CDR1 and CDR2 are SGHTA and FQGNSA. The CDR3 DNA follows: TGTGCCACCCGACAGGGATTGAACACTGAAGCTTTATTT. Translating it yields CATRQGLNTEALF.

V gene TRBV4-1 combines with J gene TRBJ1-2; the D is unclear. V was pared by 9 bases and J by 4 bases, with 12 bases between. From germline, CDR1 is MGHRA and CDR2 YSYEKL. The CDR3 totals 12 residues. CDR3 coding DNA: TGCGCCAGTACCGGGCTTGGCTATGGCTACACCTTC. Its protein product is CASTGLGYGYTF.

This clonotype was observed a handful of times. This chain links TRBV20-1 with TRBJ1-6, with unresolved D. The CDR3 sequence is 13 residues long. Germline CDR1 reads DFQATT; CDR2 reads SNEGSKA (reference sequence). Trimming removed 3 bases from V and 9 bases from J, with 12 bases in between. In DNA form, the CDR3 reads TGCAGTGCTAGCGACCCGTCGGGTTCACCCCTCCACTTT. Amino acid sequence: CSASDPSGSPLHF.

This clonotype was counted between two and nine times. For the CDR3, the DNA is TGTGCCAGCAGTTACTCGTTATCCTATGGCTACACCTTC. Its protein is CASSYSLSYGYTF. V and J are TRBV6-2 or TRBV6-3 and TRBJ1-2; unclear D gene. Germline V gene data show CDR1 as MNHEY and CDR2 as SVGEGT. The CDR3 is 13 amino acids. V was clipped by 0 bases and J by 4 bases, with 6 bases between them.

There are a few counts of this clonotype. The chain has TRBV3-1 and TRBJ2-3; D not resolved. Germline V gene data show CDR1 as LGHDT and CDR2 as YNNKEL (reference sequence). This CDR3 is built from 14 residues. The V and J ends lost 1 base and 0 bases respectively, with 5 bases between them. The CDR3: CASSQGLSTDTQYF. The CDR3, as DNA: TGTGCCAGCAGCCAAGGCCTCAGCACAGATACGCAGTATTTT.

This clonotype was picked up a small number of times. The rearrangement joins TRBV7-2 to TRBJ2-5; D gene uncertain. Germline V gene lookup returns CDR1 SGHTA and CDR2 FQGNSA. The CDR3 sequence is 14 residues long. With 2 bases removed from V and 3 bases from J, the gap between germline ends came to 10 bases. The CDR3 coding sequence is TGTGCCAGCAGCTTAAGCCTGAGTAAAGAGACCCAGTACTTC. As protein: CASSLSLSKETQYF.

This chain links TRBV18 with TRBJ1-6; D gene uncertain. In germline, CDR1 is KGHSH, CDR2 LQKENI. CDR3 length: 14 residues. V was clipped by 6 bases and J by 7 bases, with 13 bases between them. The CDR3 loop is CASSSASTNSPLHF. The CDR3, as DNA: TGTGCCAGCTCGAGTGCGTCTACCAATTCACCCCTCCACTTT.

The chain combines TRBV6-5 with TRBJ2-1, with D possibly matching TRBD1 (6 bases). V gave up 2 bases and J gave up 9 bases, with 11 bases separating them. Germline V gene sequence: CDR1 MNHEY, CDR2 SVGAGI. The CDR3 has 13 residues. Written as DNA, the CDR3 is TGTGCCAGCAGTTACACAGGGCTGGTTGAGCAGTTCTTC. This encodes CASSYTGLVEQFF.